Reported below is one T cell receptor (beta chain). Its specificity is not known. Molecular barcoding with unique molecular identifiers was used for the TCRbeta library. One entry per CDR3 protein, called by TCRdb with MiXCR from the PCR reads. The data show a few hundred thousand distinct CDR3 sequences, 20% to 30% seen once. The sample belongs to a study of T-cell reconstitution after alpha-beta-depleted transplantation in children. Study findings and constraints: The study traced high day-60 TCRbeta diversity in some patients to surviving recipient T cells and thymic progenitors. Newly generated T cells supplied most T-cell counts and diversity one year post-transplant. Reportedly, only several hundred clones from non-depleted graft cells drove alpha-beta T-cell counts at about two months.

The J segment lost 6 bases and the V segment lost 1 base, leaving 5 bases of the junction unmatched. The CDR3 runs 15 residues. The rearrangement links TRBV12-3 or TRBV12-4 to TRBJ2-1, with 8 bases that match TRBD2. The receptor was isolated from a female patient aged 2-9 years who had a stem cell transplant for congenital amegakaryocytic thrombocytopenia, so the T cells may come from the graft donor. The specimen was PBMCs, mostly from graft donor cells, collected 360 days after TCRalphabeta/CD19-depleted stem cell transplant. The CDR3: CASSLGAGVPNEQFF. The DNA for the CDR3 is TGTGCCAGCAGTTTAGGAGCGGGAGTCCCCAATGAGCAGTTCTTC.